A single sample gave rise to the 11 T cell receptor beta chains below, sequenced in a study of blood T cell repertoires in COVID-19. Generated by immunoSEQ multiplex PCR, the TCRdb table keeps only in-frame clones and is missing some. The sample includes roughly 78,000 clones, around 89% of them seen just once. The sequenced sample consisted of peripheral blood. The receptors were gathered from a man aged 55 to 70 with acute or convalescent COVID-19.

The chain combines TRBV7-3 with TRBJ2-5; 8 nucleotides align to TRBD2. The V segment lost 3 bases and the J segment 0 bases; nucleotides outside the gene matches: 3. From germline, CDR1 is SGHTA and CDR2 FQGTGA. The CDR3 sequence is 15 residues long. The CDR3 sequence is CASSFQAGDQETQYF. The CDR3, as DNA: TGTGCCAGCAGCTTTCAAGCGGGGGACCAAGAGACCCAGTACTTC.

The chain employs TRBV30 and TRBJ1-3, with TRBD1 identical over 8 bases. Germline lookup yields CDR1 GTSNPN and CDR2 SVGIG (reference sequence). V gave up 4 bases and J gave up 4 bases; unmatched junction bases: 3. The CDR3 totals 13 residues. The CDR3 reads CAWNQGAGNTIYF. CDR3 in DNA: TGTGCCTGGAACCAGGGGGCGGGAAACACCATATATTTT.

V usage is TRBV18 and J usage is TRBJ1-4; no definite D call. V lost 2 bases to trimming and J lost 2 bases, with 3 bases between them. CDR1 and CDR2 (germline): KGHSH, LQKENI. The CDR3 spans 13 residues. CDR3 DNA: TGTGCCAGCTCACCAGGCACTAATGAAAAACTGTTTTTT. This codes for CASSPGTNEKLFF. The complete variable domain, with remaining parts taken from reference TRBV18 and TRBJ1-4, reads NAGVMQNPRHLVRRRGQEARLRCSPMKGHSHVYWYRQLPEEGLKFMVYLQKENIIDESGMPKERFSAEFPKEGPSILRIQQVVRGDSAAYFCASSPGTNEKLFFGSGTQLSVL.

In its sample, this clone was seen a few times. In DNA, the CDR3 is TGTGCCAGCAGCCAATACAGGGACAGCTCTGGAAACACCATATATTTT. Encoded protein: CASSQYRDSSGNTIYF. The chain combines TRBV3-1 (or the pseudogene TRBV3-2) with TRBJ1-3; 7 bases are a match to TRBD1. The junction had 4 bases not matched to a gene; V was cut back by 2 bases and J by 0 bases. This CDR3 comprises 16 residues. Germline V gene sequence: CDR1 LGHDT, CDR2 YNNKEL (reference sequence).

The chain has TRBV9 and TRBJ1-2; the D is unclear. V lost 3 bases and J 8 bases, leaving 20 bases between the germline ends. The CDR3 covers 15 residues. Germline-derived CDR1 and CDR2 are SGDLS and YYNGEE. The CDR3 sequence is CASSAPTGALRGYTF. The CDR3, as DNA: TGTGCCAGCAGCGCCCCCACGGGAGCTCTCCGCGGCTACACCTTC.

The CDR3 DNA reads as TGTGCCAGCAGCCCCCAAACGGGGGTTAGTACTGAAGCTTTCTTT. Protein sequence: CASSPQTGVSTEAFF. The J gene is TRBJ1-1, the V gene TRBV21-1. TRBV21-1 is annotated as a pseudogene. CDR3 size: 15 residues.

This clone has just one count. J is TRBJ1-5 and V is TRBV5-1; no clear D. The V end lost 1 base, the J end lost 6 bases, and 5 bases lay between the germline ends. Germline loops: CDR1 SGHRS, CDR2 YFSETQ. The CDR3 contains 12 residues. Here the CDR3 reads CASSLNGQPQHF. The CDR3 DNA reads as TGCGCCAGCAGCTTGAACGGTCAGCCCCAGCATTTT.

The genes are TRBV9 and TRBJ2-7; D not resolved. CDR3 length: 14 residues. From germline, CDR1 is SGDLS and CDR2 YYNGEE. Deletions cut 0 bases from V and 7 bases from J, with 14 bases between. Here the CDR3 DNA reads TGTGCCAGCAGCGTAGAATTTGCTAAGAGTGAGCAGTACTTC. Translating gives CASSVEFAKSEQYF.

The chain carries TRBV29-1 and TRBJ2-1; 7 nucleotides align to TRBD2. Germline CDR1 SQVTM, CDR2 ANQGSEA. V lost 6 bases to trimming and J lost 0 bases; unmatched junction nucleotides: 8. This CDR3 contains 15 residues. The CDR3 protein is CSVGKGGSSYNEQFF. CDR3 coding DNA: TGCAGCGTGGGGAAGGGAGGGAGCTCCTACAATGAGCAGTTCTTC.

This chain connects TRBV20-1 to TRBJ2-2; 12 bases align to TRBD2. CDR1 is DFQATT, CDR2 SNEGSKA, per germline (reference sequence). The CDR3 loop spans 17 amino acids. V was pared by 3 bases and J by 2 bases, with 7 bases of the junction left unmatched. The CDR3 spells CSASSSGRAGNTGELFF. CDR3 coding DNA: TGCAGTGCTAGTTCTAGCGGGAGGGCCGGAAACACCGGGGAGCTGTTTTTT.

In nucleotides, the CDR3 is TGTGCCACCAGCACCCTACCATCCGGAGATACGCAGTATTTT. Amino acids: CATSTLPSGDTQYF. The rearrangement joins TRBV15 to TRBJ2-3; no definite D call. Per the germline V gene, CDR1 is LNHNV and CDR2 is YYDKDF (reference sequence). CDR3 length: 14 amino acids. The V end lost 4 bases, the J end lost 5 bases, and 13 bases lay between the germline ends.